This passage covers 3 T cell receptor beta chains from one sample sequenced in a study of blood T cell repertoires in COVID-19. Sequencing was performed with immunoSEQ multiplex PCR; in TCRdb, only in-frame clones are kept and a portion is missing. This sample has tens of thousands of clones, with 88% found just once. Sequencing was performed on peripheral blood. The receptors stem from a man in his fifties or sixties with active COVID-19.

This sequence joins TRBV28 and TRBJ2-1, with TRBD1 matching 8 bases. Germline V lookup: CDR1 MDHEN, CDR2 SYDVKM. The CDR3 has 18 amino acids. V trimming: 2 bases; J trimming: 2 bases; junction bases outside the gene matches: 11. The CDR3 sequence: CASSLARLQGATYNEQFF. The CDR3 DNA sequence: TGTGCCAGCAGTTTAGCGCGGCTGCAGGGGGCAACCTACAATGAGCAGTTCTTC. Using reference TRBV28 and TRBJ2-1 for the parts outside the CDR3, the full variable domain is DVKVTQSSRYLVKRTGEKVFLECVQDMDHENMFWYRQDPGLGLRLIYFSYDVKMKEKGDIPEGYSVSREKKERFSLILESASTNQTSMYLCASSLARLQGATYNEQFFGPGTRLTVL.

The chain carries TRBV4-3 and TRBJ2-7, with D possibly matching TRBD2 (6 bases). The CDR3 contains 15 residues. Per the germline V gene, CDR1 is LGHNA and CDR2 is YSLEER. V lost 1 base to trimming and J lost 0 bases, with 10 bases between them. The CDR3 region has the DNA TGCGCCAGCAGCCAAGCGCGGGGTAGCTCCTACGAGCAGTACTTC. Encoded protein: CASSQARGSSYEQYF.

The chain carries TRBV6-6 and TRBJ2-3, with 9 bases that match TRBD2. The J segment lost 6 bases and the V segment lost 5 bases, leaving 18 bases of the junction unmatched. This CDR3 comprises 18 residues. Per the germline V gene, CDR1 is MNHNY and CDR2 is SVGAGI (reference sequence). The CDR3 region has the DNA TGTGCCAGCAGTCAAACCCTCCGGAGTAGCGGGAGCTCGGATACGCAGTATTTT. This encodes CASSQTLRSSGSSDTQYF.